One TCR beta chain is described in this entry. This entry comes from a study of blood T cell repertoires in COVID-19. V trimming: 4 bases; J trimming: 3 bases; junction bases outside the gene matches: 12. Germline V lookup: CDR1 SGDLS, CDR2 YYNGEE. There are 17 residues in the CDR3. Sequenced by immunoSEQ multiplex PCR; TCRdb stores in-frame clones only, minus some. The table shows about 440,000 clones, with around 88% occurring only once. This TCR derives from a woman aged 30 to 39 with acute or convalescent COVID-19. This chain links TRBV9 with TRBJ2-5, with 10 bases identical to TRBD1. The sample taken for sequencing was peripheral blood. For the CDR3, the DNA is TGTGCCAGCAGCCCAACCCTCGGACAGGGGGTGAAAGAGACCCAGTACTTC. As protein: CASSPTLGQGVKETQYF.